The sequence of this T cell receptor (beta chain) was determined in a study of blood T cell repertoires in COVID-19. Study as a whole: Collection of acute and convalescent COVID-19 samples took place in the United States, Italy and Spain. Nucleic acid was either cDNA or gDNA, and it came from T cells, B-cell-depleted T cells, or PBMCs.

Authors' methods: Nucleated cell counts were estimated from reference gene primer amplification. Clones were sequenced by immunoSEQ multiplex PCR, and TCRdb holds only the in-frame ones, with some missing. The V and J calls and clone size are taken from that table; D and trimming were inferred from the DNA. The sample lists a few hundred thousand clones, 88% occurring once. Germline V gene data show CDR1 as SGHRS and CDR2 as YFSETQ. Trimming took 4 bases from V and 1 from J, leaving 15 bases between them. The CDR3 covers 16 residues. V is TRBV5-1 and J is TRBJ1-5, with D possibly TRBD1 on 5 matching bases. The source is a man aged 18 to 35 with active or convalescent COVID-19. Sequenced sample: peripheral blood. CDR3 sequence: CASSPTGGMSNQPQHF. The CDR3 region has the DNA TGCGCCAGCAGCCCAACCGGGGGGATGAGCAATCAGCCCCAGCATTTT.